This record looks at one T cell receptor (beta chain) sequence and its context. The antigen is unknown. This specimen comes from a study of T cell responses to AZD1222 COVID-19 vaccine. Points from the study as a whole: White British people made up most donors, females outnumbered males, and clonal diversity was possibly underestimated.

This table comes from immunoSEQ multiplex PCR, and its TCRdb copy is limited to in-frame clones, with some not included. The sample holds around 160,000 clones, 75% to 95% seen once. The material was peripheral blood, obtained on day 0 of MenACWY control vaccination. The source of this sequence is an adult in good health.

DNA of the CDR3: TGTGCCAGCAGCCTTGGGGTAGCGGGGAACACCGGGGAGCTGTTTTTT. Translating it yields CASSLGVAGNTGELFF. The chain couples TRBV3-1 (or the pseudogene TRBV3-2) to TRBJ2-2; TRBD2 matches at 7 bases. Trimming cost V 4 bases and J 1 base; bases outside gene matches: 6. CDR1 is LGHDT and CDR2 is YNNKEL in the germline V gene (reference sequence). The CDR3 covers 16 residues.